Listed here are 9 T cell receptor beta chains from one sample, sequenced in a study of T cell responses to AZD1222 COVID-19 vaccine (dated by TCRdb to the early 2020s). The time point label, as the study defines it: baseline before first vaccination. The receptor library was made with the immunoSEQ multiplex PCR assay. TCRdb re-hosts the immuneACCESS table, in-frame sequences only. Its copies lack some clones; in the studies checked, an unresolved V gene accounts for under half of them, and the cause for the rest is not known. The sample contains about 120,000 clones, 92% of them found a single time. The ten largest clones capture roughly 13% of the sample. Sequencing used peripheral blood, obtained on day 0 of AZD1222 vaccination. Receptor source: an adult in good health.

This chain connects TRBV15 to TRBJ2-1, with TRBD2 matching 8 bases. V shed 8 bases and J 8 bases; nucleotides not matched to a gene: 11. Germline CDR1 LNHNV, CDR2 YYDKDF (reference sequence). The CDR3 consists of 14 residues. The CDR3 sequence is CATLPSGRTHEQFF. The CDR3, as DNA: TGTGCCACCCTCCCTAGCGGGCGAACGCATGAGCAGTTCTTC. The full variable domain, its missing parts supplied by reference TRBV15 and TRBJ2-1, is DAMVIQNPRYQVTQFGKPVTLSCSQTLNHNVMYWYQQKSSQAPKLLFHYYDKDFNNEADTPDNFQSRRPNTSFCFLDIRSPGLGDTAMYLCATLPSGRTHEQFFGPGTRLTVL.

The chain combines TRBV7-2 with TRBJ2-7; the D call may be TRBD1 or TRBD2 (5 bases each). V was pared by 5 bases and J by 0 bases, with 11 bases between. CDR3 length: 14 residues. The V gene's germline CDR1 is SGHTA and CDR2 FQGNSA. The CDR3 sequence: CASSPGPSSYEQYF. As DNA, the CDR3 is TGTGCCAGCAGCCCGGGACCGAGCTCCTACGAGCAGTACTTC.

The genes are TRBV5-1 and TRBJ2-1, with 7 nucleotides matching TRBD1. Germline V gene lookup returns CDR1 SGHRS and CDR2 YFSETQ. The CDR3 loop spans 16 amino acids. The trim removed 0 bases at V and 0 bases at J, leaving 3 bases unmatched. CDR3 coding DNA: TGCGCCAGCAGCTTGGTACAGGGGAGCTCCTACAATGAGCAGTTCTTC. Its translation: CASSLVQGSSYNEQFF.

CDR3 bases: TGTGCCAGCAGTTTTCGGACTAGCGGTGATAGCTCCTACGAGCAGTACTTC. It is translated as CASSFRTSGDSSYEQYF. The V call is TRBV27, the J call TRBJ2-7; 10 bases match TRBD2. The germline gives CDR1 MNHEY, CDR2 SMNVEV (reference sequence). Trimming at V came to 3 bases and at J to 0 bases, leaving 8 bases not matched to a gene. The CDR3 spans 17 residues.

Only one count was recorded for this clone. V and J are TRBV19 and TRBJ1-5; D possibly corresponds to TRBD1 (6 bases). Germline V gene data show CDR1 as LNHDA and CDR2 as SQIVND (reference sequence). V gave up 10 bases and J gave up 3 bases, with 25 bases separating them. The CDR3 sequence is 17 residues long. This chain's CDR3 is CATQPARTGSINQPQHF. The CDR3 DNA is TGTGCCACTCAACCCGCCCGTACAGGGTCGATCAATCAGCCCCAGCATTTT.

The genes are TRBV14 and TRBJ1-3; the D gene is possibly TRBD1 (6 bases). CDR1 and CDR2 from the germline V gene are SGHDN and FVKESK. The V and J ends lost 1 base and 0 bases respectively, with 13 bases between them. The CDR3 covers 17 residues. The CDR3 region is CASSQGTGLSSGNTIYF. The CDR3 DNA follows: TGTGCCAGCAGCCAAGGTACAGGGCTTAGCTCTGGAAACACCATATATTTT.

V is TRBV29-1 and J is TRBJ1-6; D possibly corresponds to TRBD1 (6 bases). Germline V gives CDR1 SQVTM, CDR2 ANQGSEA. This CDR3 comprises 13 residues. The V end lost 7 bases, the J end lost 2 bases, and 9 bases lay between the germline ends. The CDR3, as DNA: TGCAGCGCCAGGACAGCCTATAATTCACCCCTCCACTTT. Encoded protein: CSARTAYNSPLHF.

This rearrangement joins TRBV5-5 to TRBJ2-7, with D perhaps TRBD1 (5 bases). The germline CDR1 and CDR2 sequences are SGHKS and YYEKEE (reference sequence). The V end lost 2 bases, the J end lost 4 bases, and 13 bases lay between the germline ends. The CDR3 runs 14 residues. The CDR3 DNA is TGTGCCAGCAGCTTCCTGGGGCCGATATACGAGCAGTACTTC. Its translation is CASSFLGPIYEQYF.

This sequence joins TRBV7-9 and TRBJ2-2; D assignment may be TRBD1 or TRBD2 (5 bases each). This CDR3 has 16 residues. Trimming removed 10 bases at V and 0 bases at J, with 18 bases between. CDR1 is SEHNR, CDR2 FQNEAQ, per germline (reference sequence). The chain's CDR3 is CANPRGNISNTGELFF. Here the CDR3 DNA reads TGTGCCAACCCTCGGGGCAACATATCGAACACCGGGGAGCTGTTTTTT.